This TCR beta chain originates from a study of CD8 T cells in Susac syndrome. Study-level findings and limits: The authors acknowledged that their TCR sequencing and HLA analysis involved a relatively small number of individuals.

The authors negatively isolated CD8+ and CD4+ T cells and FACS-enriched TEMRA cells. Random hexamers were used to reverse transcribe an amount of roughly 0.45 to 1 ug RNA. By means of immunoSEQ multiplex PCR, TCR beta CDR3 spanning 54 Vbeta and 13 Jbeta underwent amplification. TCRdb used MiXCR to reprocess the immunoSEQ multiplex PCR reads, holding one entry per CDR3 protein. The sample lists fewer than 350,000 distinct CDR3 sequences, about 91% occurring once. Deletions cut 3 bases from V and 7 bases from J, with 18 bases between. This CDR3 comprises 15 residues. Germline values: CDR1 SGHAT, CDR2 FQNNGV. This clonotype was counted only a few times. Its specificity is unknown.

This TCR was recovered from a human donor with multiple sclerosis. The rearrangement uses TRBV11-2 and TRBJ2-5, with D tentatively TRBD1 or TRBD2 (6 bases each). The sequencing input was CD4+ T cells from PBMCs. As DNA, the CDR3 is TGTGCCAGCAGCTTCAGGGGAGTAAGGGAGGCGACCCAGTACTTC. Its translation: CASSFRGVREATQYF.